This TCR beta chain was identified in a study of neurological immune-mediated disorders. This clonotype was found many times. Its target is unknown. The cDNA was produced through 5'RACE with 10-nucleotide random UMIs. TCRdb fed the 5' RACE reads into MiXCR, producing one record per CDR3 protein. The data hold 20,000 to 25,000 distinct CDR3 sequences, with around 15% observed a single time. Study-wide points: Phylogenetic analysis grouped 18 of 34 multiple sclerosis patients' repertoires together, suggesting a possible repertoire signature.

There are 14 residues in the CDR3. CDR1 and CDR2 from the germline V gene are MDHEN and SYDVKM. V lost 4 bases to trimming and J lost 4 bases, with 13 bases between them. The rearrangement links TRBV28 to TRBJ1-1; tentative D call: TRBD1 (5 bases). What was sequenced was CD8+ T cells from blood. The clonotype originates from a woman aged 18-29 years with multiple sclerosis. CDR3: CASSSLGGVTEAFF. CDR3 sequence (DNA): TGTGCCAGCAGTTCCCTCGGGGGTGTCACTGAAGCTTTCTTT.